This TCR beta chain is drawn from a study of T cells in Graves' hyperthyroidism and ophthalmopathy. Study findings and constraints: Expanded thyroid clonotypes (above 0.001) were mostly also found in blood. Ophthalmopathy could be told apart from stable hyperthyroidism with a 13 V-J model.

This clonotype was seen ten or more times. Its antigen is unidentified. In the ophthalmopathy cohort, Clinical Activity Score was at least 3, NOSPECS grade at least 4, and duration under 3 months. CDR3 length equals 14 residues. Trimming took 0 bases from V and 6 from J, leaving 10 bases between them. Germline V gene lookup returns CDR1 SGHRS and CDR2 YFSETQ. Amplified regions were TCR beta CDR3 sequences from RNA transcripts. HTBI primers were used for first-round RT-PCR of the TCR CDR3. In TCRdb, the multiplex PCR reads were re-called with MiXCR into one record per CDR3 protein. This sample has some 350,000 distinct CDR3 sequences, with roughly 15% found just once.

This TCR was recovered from a middle-aged woman with Graves' ophthalmopathy. Sequencing was done on a sample of blood. This chain links TRBV5-1 with TRBJ1-5, with D perhaps TRBD1 (5 bases). The CDR3 sequence is CASSLAGGAQPQHF. CDR3 nucleotides: TGCGCCAGCAGCTTGGCCGGCGGGGCTCAGCCCCAGCATTTT.